These T cell receptor beta chains were read from a single sample in a study of cytomegalovirus exposure and HLA in healthy donors. TCRdb's table, derived via immunoSEQ multiplex PCR, lists solely in-frame clones and lacks some. The table shows around 200,000 clones, with around 80% occurring only once. The material sequenced was PBMCs. The origin of the receptors is a middle-aged man in good health and CMV-seropositive. Each CDR3 is given without its conserved first and last residue. Each record gives: J gene, V gene, CDR3 protein.

TRBJ2-5,TRBV28,ASSRNRHQETQY
TRBJ2-3,TRBV19,ASTPPTSTDTQY
TRBJ2-5,TRBV11-2,ASSLGLAGGYQETQY
TRBJ2-1,TRBV5-6,ASSLGTGYQF
.,TRBV29-1,SVGGHGQGAYEQY
TRBJ2-2,TRBV7-2,ASSSLGGSGPGGELF
TRBJ1-2,TRBV5-4,AIADRLNYGYT
TRBJ2-1,TRBV9,ASSSGLKRQNEQF
TRBJ1-1,TRBV5-1,ASSFGDRVGETEAF
TRBJ1-5,TRBV5-8,ASSLEGHQDQPQH
TRBJ2-1,TRBV27,ASNRASGNEQF
TRBJ2-7,TRBV9,ASSVEGASYEQH
TRBJ1-3,TRBV11-2,ASSLLTAGNTIY
TRBJ1-5,TRBV18,ASSLDTDQPQH
TRBJ1-1,TRBV7-9,ASSLAHTEAF
TRBJ2-7,TRBV5-1,ASSPDSSYEQY
TRBJ1-1,TRBV25-1,ASSGTGANTEAF
TRBJ2-5,TRBV19,ASSRRTRIETQY
TRBJ1-1,TRBV30,AWGAGAF
TRBJ2-5,TRBV27,ASSLFSGPQETQY
TRBJ2-5,TRBV27,ASSLRGETQY
TRBJ1-1,TRBV27,ASSFGTGSEAF
TRBJ2-3,TRBV7-2,ASSSLGRGGAIDTQY
TRBJ1-1,TRBV4-1,ASSGTGGGTEAF
TRBJ2-5,TRBV18,ASSPSRGVQETQY
TRBJ2-7,TRBV6-4,ASPGWAVEQY
TRBJ1-1,TRBV30,AWSGLRGRVSTEAF
TRBJ2-3,TRBV18,ASSPLTAATDTQY
TRBJ1-2,TRBV30,AWSVVAGRGGYT
TRBJ1-4,TRBV4-3,ASSQGGGADEKLF
TRBJ1-6,TRBV15,ATSMSTPPHRDYNSPLH
TRBJ1-6,TRBV6-6,ASRPAGGGYNSPLH
TRBJ2-7,TRBV19,ASARGPNLYEQY
TRBJ2-3,TRBV5-4,ASSTPGEAKGTQY
TRBJ1-1,TRBV2,ASSLTASNTEAF
TRBJ2-7,TRBV4-3,ASSHSVADRSSYEQY
TRBJ2-2,TRBV9,ASSPRSSGATPGELF
TRBJ2-3,TRBV7-2,ASSGPAGAETDTQY
TRBJ2-3,TRBV23-1,ASSRTPGTPPSTDTQY
TRBJ1-1,TRBV28,ATTGTVNTEAF
TRBJ2-2,TRBV6-5,ASSYLAGSNTGELF
TRBJ1-2,TRBV19,ASSINGQGNYGYT
TRBJ2-7,TRBV28,ASREQGAIYEQY
TRBJ2-2,TRBV9,ASSRQGATGELF
TRBJ2-1,TRBV29-1,SVEWPGAYNEQF